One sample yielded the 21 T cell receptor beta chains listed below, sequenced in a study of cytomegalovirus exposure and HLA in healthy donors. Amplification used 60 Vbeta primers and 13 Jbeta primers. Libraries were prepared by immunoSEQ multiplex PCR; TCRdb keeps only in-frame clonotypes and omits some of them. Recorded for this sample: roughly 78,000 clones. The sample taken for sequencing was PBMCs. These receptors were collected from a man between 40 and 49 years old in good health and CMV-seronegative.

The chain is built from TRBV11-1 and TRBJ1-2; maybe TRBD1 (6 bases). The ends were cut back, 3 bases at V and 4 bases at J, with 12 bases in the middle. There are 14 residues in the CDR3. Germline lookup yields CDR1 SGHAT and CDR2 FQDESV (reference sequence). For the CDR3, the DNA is TGTGCCAGCAGCTTCGGCGGGGGGCCCTATGGCTACACCTTC. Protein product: CASSFGGGPYGYTF.

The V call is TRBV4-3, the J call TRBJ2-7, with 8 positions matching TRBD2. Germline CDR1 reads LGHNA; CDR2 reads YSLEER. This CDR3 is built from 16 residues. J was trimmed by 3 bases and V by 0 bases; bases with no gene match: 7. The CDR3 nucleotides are TGCGCCAGCAGCCAAGATCCTCGGGGGGGTATCTACGAGCAGTACTTC. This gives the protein CASSQDPRGGIYEQYF.

The CDR3 loop is CASRQGSTDTQYF. DNA for the CDR3: TGTGCCAGCAGACAGGGAAGCACAGATACGCAGTATTTT. This chain uses TRBV7-2 with TRBJ2-3; the D gene is possibly TRBD1 (6 bases). V was shortened by 6 bases and J by 0 bases, with 7 bases between the two germline ends. The CDR3 runs 13 residues. The germline V gene encodes CDR1 SGHTA and CDR2 FQGNSA.

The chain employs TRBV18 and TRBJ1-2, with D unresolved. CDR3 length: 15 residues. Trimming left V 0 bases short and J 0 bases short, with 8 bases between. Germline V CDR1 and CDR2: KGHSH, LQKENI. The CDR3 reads CASSPPSQANYGYTF. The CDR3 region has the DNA TGTGCCAGCTCACCACCGAGTCAGGCTAACTATGGCTACACCTTC.

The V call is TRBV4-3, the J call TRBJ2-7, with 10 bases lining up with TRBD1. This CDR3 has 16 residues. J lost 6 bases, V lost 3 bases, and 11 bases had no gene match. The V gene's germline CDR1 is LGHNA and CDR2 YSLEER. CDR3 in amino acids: CASSQPRDRGVSEQYF. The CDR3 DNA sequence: TGCGCCAGCAGCCAGCCTCGGGACAGGGGTGTATCCGAGCAGTACTTC.

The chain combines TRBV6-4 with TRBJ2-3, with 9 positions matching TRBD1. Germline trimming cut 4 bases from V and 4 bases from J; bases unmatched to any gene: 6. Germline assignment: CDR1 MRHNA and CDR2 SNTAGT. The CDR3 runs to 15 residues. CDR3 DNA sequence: TGTGCCAGCAGTGGGACGGGACAGGGTGCAGATACGCAGTATTTT. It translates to CASSGTGQGADTQYF.

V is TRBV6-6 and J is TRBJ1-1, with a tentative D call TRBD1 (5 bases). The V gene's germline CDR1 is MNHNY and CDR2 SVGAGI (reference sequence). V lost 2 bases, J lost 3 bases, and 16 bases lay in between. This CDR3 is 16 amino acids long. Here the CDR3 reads CASSYPGSGGDTEAFF. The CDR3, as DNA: TGTGCCAGCAGTTACCCGGGATCCGGAGGGGACACTGAAGCTTTCTTT.

The CDR3 DNA follows: TGTGCCAGTAGTATACGGGGGGGTGAAGCTTTCTTT. This gives the protein CASSIRGGEAFF. The chain joins TRBV19 to TRBJ1-1; the D gene is possibly TRBD1 (5 bases). Germline CDR1 reads LNHDA; CDR2 reads SQIVND (reference sequence). Trimming stripped 2 bases from V and 7 bases from J, with 8 bases between. This CDR3 has 12 residues.

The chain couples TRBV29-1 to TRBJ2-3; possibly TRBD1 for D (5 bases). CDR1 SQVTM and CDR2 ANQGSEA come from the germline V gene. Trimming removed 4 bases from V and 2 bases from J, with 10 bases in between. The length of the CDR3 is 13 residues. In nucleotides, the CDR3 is TGCAGCGTTGGGGCAGGGTCCACAGATACGCAGTATTTT. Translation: CSVGAGSTDTQYF.

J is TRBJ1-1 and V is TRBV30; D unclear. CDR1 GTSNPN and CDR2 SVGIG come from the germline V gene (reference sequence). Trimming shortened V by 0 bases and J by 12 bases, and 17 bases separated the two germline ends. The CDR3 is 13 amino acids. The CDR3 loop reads CAWSVRGLGESFF. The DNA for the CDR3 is TGTGCCTGGAGTGTTCGAGGGTTGGGAGAATCTTTCTTT.

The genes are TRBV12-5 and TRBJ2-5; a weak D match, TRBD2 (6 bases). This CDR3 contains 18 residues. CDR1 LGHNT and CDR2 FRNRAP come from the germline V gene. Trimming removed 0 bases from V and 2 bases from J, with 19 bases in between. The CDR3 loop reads CASGLVRSLWRAQETQYF. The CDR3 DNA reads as TGTGCTAGTGGTTTGGTACGGTCATTGTGGAGGGCACAAGAGACCCAGTACTTC.

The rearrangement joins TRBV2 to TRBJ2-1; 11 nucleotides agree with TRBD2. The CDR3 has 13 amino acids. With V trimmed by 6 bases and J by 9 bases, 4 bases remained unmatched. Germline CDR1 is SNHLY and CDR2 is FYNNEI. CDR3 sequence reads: CASRIAGGGEQFF. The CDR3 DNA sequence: TGTGCCAGCAGGATAGCGGGAGGGGGTGAGCAGTTCTTC.

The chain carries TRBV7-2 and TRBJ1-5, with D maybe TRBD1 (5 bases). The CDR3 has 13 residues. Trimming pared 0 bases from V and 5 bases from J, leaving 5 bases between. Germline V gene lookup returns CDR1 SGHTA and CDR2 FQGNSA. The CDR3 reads CASSLAGDQPQHF. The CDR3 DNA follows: TGTGCCAGCAGCTTAGCAGGGGATCAGCCCCAGCATTTT.

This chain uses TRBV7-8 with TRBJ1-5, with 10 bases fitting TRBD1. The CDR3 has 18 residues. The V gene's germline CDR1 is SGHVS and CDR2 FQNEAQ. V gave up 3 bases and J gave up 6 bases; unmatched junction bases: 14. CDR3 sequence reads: CASSFKTGGDPNRQPQHF. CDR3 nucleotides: TGTGCCAGCAGCTTTAAGACAGGGGGCGATCCCAACCGTCAGCCCCAGCATTTT.

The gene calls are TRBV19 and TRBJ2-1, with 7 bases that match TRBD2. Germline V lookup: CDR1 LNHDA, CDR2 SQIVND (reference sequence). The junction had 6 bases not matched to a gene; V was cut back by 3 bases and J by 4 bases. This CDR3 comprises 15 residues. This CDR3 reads CASSMWGGSYNEQFF. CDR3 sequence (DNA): TGTGCCAGTAGTATGTGGGGGGGGAGTTACAATGAGCAGTTCTTC.

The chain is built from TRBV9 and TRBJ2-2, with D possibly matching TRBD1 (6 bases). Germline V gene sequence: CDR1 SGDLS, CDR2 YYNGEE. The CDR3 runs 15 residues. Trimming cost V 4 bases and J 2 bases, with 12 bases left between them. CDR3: CASSKTGSNTGELFF. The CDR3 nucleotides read TGTGCCAGCAGCAAAACAGGGTCTAACACCGGGGAGCTGTTTTTT.

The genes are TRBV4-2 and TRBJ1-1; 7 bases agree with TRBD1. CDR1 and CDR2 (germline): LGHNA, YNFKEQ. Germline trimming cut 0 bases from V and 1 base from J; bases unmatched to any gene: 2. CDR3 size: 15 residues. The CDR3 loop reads CASSQDYRGNTEAFF. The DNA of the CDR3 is TGTGCCAGCAGCCAAGACTACAGGGGGAACACTGAAGCTTTCTTT.

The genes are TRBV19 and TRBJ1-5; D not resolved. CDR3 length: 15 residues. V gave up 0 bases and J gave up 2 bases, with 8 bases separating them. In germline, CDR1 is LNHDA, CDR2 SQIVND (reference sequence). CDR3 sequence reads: CASSIDSVGNQPQHF. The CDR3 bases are TGTGCCAGTAGTATAGACAGTGTTGGCAATCAGCCCCAGCATTTT.

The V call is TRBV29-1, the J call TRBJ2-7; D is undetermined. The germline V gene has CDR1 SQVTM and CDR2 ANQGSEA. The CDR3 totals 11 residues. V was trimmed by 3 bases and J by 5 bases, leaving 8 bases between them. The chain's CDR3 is CSVDSLDEQYF. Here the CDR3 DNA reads TGCAGCGTTGACTCTCTAGACGAGCAGTACTTC.

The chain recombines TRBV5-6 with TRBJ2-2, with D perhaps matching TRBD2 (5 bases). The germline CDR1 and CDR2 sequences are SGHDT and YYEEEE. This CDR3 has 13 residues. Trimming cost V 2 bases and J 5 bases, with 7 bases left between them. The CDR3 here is CASSFRDTGELFF. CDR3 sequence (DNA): TGTGCCAGCAGCTTTCGGGATACCGGGGAGCTGTTTTTT.

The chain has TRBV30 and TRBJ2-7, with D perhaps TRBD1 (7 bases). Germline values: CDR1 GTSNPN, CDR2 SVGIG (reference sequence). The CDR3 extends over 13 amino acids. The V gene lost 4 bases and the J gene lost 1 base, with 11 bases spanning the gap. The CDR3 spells CAWNAGGSYEQYF. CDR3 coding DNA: TGTGCCTGGAATGCAGGGGGGTCCTACGAGCAGTACTTC.